Sequencing of this TCR beta chain was carried out in a study of Ad26.COV2.S vaccination and SARS-CoV-2 variants. Study at large: Dosing was one shot or two shots 56 days apart.

As to this clone: Its matching antigen is unknown.

This CDR3 has 13 amino acids. Germline V lookup: CDR1 SGHRS, CDR2 YFSETQ. V shed 5 bases and J shed 7 bases, with 12 bases lying between them. Study outcomes and limitations: Researchers cautioned that TCR breadth and depth analyses may have underestimated total T cell responses.

Sequencing was performed with immunoSEQ multiplex PCR; in TCRdb, only in-frame clones are kept and a portion is missing. The sample has some 520,000 clones, approximately 90% seen once; the top ten hold 9.5% to 15%. Noted treatment: around 19 received Ad26.COV2.S at low or high dose, single or two shots; 5 received placebo; per-sample allocation not given. The samples date from day 63 after the first vaccine or placebo injection. The input for sequencing was peripheral blood, taken in a trial of Ad26.COV2.S vaccine versus placebo. The receptor was derived from a person between 18 and 60 years old who received the Ad26.COV2.S COVID-19 vaccine or a placebo. The chain joins TRBV5-1 to TRBJ1-4; tentatively, D is TRBD1 (5 bases). The CDR3 protein is CASSRGGGEKLFF. In nucleotides, the CDR3 is TGCGCCAGCAGTCGGGGCGGGGGTGAAAAACTGTTTTTT.